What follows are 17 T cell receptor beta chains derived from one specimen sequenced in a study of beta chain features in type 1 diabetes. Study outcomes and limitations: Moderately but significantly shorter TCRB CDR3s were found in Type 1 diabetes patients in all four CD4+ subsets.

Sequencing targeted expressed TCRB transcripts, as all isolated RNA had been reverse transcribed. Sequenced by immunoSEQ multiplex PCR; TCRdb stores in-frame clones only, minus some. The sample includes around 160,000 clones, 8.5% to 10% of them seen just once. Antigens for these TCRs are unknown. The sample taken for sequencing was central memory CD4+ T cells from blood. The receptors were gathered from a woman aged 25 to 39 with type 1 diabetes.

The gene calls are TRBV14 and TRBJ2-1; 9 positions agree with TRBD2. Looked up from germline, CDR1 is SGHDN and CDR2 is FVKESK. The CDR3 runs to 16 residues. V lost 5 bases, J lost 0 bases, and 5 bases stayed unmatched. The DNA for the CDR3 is TGTGCCAGCAGCGGACTAGCGCAGAGCTCCTACAATGAGCAGTTCTTC. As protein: CASSGLAQSSYNEQFF. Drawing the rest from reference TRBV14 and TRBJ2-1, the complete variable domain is EAGVTQFPSHSVIEKGQTVTLRCDPISGHDNLYWYRRVMGKEIKFLLHFVKESKQDESGMPNNRFLAERTGGTYSTLKVQPAELEDSGVYFCASSGLAQSSYNEQFFGPGTRLTVL.

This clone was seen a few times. This chain's CDR3 is CASSLGTGGRETQYF. CDR3 nucleotide sequence: TGTGCCAGCAGCTTAGGGACAGGGGGCAGGGAGACCCAGTACTTC. The chain combines TRBV5-4 with TRBJ2-5; 12 positions agree with TRBD1. Germline CDR1 is SGHNT and CDR2 is YYREEE (reference sequence). J gave up 5 bases and V 2 bases, and 4 bases lay outside the gene matches. The CDR3 covers 15 residues.

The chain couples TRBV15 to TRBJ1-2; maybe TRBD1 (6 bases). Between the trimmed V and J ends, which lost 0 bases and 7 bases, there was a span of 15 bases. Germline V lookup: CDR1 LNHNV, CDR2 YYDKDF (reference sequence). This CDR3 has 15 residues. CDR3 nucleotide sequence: TGTGCCACCAGCAGAGATCGTGGGGGCGGCTTTGGCTACACCTTC. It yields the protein CATSRDRGGGFGYTF.

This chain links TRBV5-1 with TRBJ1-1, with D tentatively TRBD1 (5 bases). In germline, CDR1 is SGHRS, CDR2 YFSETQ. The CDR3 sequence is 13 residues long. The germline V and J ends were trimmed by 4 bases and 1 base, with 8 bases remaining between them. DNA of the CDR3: TGCGCCAGCAGCCCACAGGAGAACACTGAAGCTTTCTTT. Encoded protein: CASSPQENTEAFF.

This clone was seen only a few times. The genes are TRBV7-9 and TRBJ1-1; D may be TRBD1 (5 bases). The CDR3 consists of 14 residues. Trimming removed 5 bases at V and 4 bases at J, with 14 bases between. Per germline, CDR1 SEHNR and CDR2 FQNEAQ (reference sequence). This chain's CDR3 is CASSPRGGGTEAFF. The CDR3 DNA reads TGTGCCAGCAGCCCACGCGGGGGAGGCACTGAAGCTTTCTTT.

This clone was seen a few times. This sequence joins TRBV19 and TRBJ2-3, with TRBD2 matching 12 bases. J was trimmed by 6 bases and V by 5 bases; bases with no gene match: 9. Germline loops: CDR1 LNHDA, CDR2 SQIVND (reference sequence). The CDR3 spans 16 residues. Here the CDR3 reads CASSRLAGEVGDTQYF. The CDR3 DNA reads TGTGCCAGTAGTCGACTAGCGGGAGAAGTAGGGGATACGCAGTATTTT.

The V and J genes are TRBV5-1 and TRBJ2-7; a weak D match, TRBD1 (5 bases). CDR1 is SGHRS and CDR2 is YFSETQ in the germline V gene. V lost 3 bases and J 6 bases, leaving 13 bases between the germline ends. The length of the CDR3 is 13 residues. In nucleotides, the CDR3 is TGCGCCAGCAGCTACCAACCAGGGTCCGAGCAGTACTTC. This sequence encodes CASSYQPGSEQYF.

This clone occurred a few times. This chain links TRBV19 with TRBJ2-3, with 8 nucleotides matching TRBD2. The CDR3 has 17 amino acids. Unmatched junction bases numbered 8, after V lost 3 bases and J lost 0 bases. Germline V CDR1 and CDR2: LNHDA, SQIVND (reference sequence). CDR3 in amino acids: CASSISSQRGSTDTQYF. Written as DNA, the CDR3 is TGTGCCAGTAGTATCTCATCCCAGCGGGGGAGCACAGATACGCAGTATTTT.

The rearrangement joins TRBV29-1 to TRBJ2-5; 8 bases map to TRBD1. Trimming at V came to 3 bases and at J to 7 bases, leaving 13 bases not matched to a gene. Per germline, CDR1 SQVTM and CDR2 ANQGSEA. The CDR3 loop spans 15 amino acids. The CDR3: CSVDFGRGLLGTQYF. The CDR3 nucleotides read TGCAGCGTTGATTTTGGCAGGGGGCTTCTCGGGACCCAGTACTTC.

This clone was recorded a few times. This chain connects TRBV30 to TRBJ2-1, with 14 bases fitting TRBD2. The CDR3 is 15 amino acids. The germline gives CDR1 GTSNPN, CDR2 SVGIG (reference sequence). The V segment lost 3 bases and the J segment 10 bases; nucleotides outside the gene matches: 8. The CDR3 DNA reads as TGTGCCTGGAGAAGGGGACTAGCGGGAGTTGTGGAGCAGTTCTTC. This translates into CAWRRGLAGVVEQFF. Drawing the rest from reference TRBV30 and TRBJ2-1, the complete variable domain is SQTIHQWPATLVQPVGSPLSLECTVEGTSNPNLYWYRQAAGRGLQLLFYSVGIGQISSEVPQNLSASRPQDRQFILSSKKLLLSDSGFYLCAWRRGLAGVVEQFFGPGTRLTVL.

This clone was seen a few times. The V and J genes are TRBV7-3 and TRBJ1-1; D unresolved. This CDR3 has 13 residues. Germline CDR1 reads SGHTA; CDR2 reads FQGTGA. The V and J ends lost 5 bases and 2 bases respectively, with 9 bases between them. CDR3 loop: CASSPQVNTEAFF. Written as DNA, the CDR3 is TGTGCCAGCAGCCCCCAGGTAAACACTGAAGCTTTCTTT.

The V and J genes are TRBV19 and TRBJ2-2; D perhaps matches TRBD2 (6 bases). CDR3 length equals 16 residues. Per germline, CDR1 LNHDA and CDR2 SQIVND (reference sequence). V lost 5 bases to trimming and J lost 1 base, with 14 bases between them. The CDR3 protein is CASSGGFLRNTGELFF. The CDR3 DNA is TGTGCCAGTAGTGGGGGGTTTTTACGGAACACCGGGGAGCTGTTTTTT.

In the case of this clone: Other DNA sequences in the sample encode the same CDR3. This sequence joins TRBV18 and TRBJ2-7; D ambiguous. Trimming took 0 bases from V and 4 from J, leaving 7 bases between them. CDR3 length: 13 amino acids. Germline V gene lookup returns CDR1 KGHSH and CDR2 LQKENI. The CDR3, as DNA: TGTGCCAGCTCACCACCTAGTTCTTACGAGCAGTACTTC. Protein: CASSPPSSYEQYF.

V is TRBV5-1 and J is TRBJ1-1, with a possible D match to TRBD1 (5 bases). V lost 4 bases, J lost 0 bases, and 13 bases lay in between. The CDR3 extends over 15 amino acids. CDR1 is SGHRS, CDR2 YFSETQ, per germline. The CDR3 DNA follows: TGCGCCAGCAGCCAGGGAGGATCTGTGAACACTGAAGCTTTCTTT. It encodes CASSQGGSVNTEAFF.

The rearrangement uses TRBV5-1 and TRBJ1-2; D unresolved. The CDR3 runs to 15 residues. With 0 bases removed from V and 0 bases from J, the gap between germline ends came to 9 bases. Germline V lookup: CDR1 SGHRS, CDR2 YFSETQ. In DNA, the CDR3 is TGCGCCAGCAGCTTGGGAGGCGGCGCTAACTATGGCTACACCTTC. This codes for CASSLGGGANYGYTF. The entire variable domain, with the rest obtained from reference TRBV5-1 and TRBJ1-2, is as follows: KAGVTQTPRYLIKTRGQQVTLSCSPISGHRSVSWYQQTPGQGLQFLFEYFSETQRNKGNFPGRFSGRQFSNSRSEMNVSTLELGDSALYLCASSLGGGANYGYTFGSGTRLTVV.

Written as DNA, the CDR3 is TGCGCCAGCAGCCAGGAGGTTCGAAGGTCGTCTTACTTC. Translating gives CASSQEVRRSSYF. The chain has TRBV4-1 and TRBJ2-7, with D tentatively TRBD2 (5 bases). In germline, CDR1 is MGHRA, CDR2 YSYEKL. V gave up 3 bases and J gave up 13 bases, with 19 bases separating them. CDR3 size: 13 residues.

CDR3 coding DNA: TGTGCCAGCAGCGCCCGGGGAGACACTGAAGCTTTCTTT. Its translation: CASSARGDTEAFF. The chain carries TRBV9 and TRBJ1-1; D gene ambiguous. The length of the CDR3 is 13 residues. Trimming pared 3 bases from V and 3 bases from J, leaving 9 bases between. Germline V gives CDR1 SGDLS, CDR2 YYNGEE.